One sample yielded the 9 T cell receptor beta chains listed below, sequenced in a study of T cell repertoires in cytomegalovirus infection. TCRdb re-derived calls from the reads in MiXCR, one entry per CDR3 protein. This sample has 200,000 to 300,000 distinct CDR3 sequences, with roughly an eighth found just once. Sequenced sample: PBMCs. The receptors derive from a human donor in good health (CMV status not recorded). Some clones in this sample may be carry-over from other donors' samples.

The chain is built from TRBV2 and TRBJ2-2, with D possibly being TRBD2 (6 bases). V lost 2 bases and J 6 bases, leaving 10 bases between the germline ends. The germline CDR1 and CDR2 sequences are SNHLY and FYNNEI. The CDR3 runs to 14 residues. The CDR3 spells CASSERLVAGELFF. The CDR3 region has the DNA TGTGCCAGCAGTGAACGACTAGTTGCCGGGGAGCTGTTTTTT.

V usage is TRBV4-1 and J usage is TRBJ1-1, with D hard to call. The ends were cut back, 0 bases at V and 0 bases at J, with 11 bases in the middle. Germline loops: CDR1 MGHRA, CDR2 YSYEKL. CDR3 length: 16 amino acids. The CDR3 here is CASSQDGRPMNTEAFF. The CDR3 DNA sequence: TGCGCCAGCAGCCAAGATGGGCGGCCTATGAACACTGAAGCTTTCTTT.

In its sample, this clonotype was seen many times. CDR3 sequence reads: CASSLWEGFTGELFF. In DNA, the CDR3 is TGTGCCAGCAGCTTGTGGGAGGGTTTCACCGGGGAGCTGTTTTTT. J is TRBJ2-2 and V is TRBV7-8; 7 nucleotides agree with TRBD2. The trim removed 3 bases at V and 4 bases at J, leaving 5 bases unmatched. The germline V gene encodes CDR1 SGHVS and CDR2 FQNEAQ. The CDR3 spans 15 residues.

This clonotype came up a few times. The V and J genes are TRBV7-3 and TRBJ2-1; D is undetermined. The ends were cut back, 9 bases at V and 0 bases at J, with 15 bases in the middle. This CDR3 contains 15 residues. CDR1 SGHTA and CDR2 FQGTGA come from the germline V gene. The CDR3 loop is CASKTTGSSYNEQFF. CDR3 DNA sequence: TGTGCCAGTAAAACAACGGGTAGCTCCTACAATGAGCAGTTCTTC.

The chain uses TRBV10-3 and TRBJ2-1; D uncertain. Germline lookup yields CDR1 ENHRY and CDR2 SYGVKD. V was shortened by 0 bases and J by 9 bases, with 9 bases between the two germline ends. This CDR3 spans 13 amino acids. The CDR3 sequence is CAISESTVGEQFF. Written as DNA, the CDR3 is TGTGCCATCAGTGAGTCAACGGTTGGTGAGCAGTTCTTC.

There are many counts of this clonotype. V usage is TRBV5-6 and J usage is TRBJ1-5, with a tentative D call TRBD1 (6 bases). Trimming took 0 bases from V and 1 from J, leaving 11 bases between them. Per the germline V gene, CDR1 is SGHDT and CDR2 is YYEEEE. The CDR3 is made up of 16 amino acids. This CDR3 is CASSLARGASNQPQHF. The CDR3 nucleotides are TGTGCCAGCAGCTTGGCCAGGGGAGCGAGCAATCAGCCCCAGCATTTT.

This clonotype was recorded many times. The CDR3 coding sequence is TGTGCCACCAGTGATCCTACGAAACTAGCGGGAGGACTCAATGAGCAGTTCTTC. Translating gives CATSDPTKLAGGLNEQFF. The chain uses TRBV24-1 and TRBJ2-1; TRBD2 aligns across 12 bases. The CDR3 runs to 18 residues. J was trimmed by 6 bases and V by 3 bases; bases with no gene match: 11. Germline V lookup: CDR1 KGHDR, CDR2 SFDVKD.

The V gene is TRBV7-2, the J gene TRBJ2-7, with a possible D match to TRBD2 (5 bases). V gave up 5 bases and J gave up 4 bases, with 12 bases separating them. CDR3 length: 13 residues. The germline V gene has CDR1 SGHTA and CDR2 FQGNSA. The CDR3 sequence is CASSTVLEYEQYF. The CDR3 DNA reads TGTGCCAGCAGCACCGTACTAGAGTACGAGCAGTACTTC.

This clonotype has a count of ten or more. This chain connects TRBV7-2 to TRBJ2-2; D is undetermined. Germline CDR1 and CDR2: SGHTA and FQGNSA. V shed 5 bases and J shed 1 base, with 8 bases lying between them. The CDR3 runs to 14 residues. CDR3: CASSRTVNTGELFF. The CDR3 DNA sequence: TGTGCCAGCAGCCGGACGGTGAACACCGGGGAGCTGTTTTTT.